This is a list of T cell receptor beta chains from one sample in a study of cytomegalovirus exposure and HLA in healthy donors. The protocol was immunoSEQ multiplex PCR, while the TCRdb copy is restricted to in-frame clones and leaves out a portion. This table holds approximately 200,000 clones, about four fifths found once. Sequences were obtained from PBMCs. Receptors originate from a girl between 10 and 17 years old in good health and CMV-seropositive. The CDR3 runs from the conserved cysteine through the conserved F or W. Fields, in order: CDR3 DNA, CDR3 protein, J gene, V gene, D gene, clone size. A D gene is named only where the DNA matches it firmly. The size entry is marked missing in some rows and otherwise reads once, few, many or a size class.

CDR3 DNA: TGTGCCAGTAGTGTGGACAGGGGTAATTCACCCCTCCACTTT; CDR3 protein: CASSVDRGNSPLHF; J gene: TRBJ1-6; V gene: TRBV19; D gene: TRBD1; clone size: few
CDR3 DNA: TGTGCCAGCAGCGTACAGGGGGCCGGGGAGCTGTTTTTT; CDR3 protein: CASSVQGAGELFF; J gene: TRBJ2-2; V gene: TRBV9; D gene: TRBD1; clone size: -
CDR3 DNA: TGTGCCAGCAGTGCAGAACAGGGCAGGAGCTATGGCTACACCTTC; CDR3 protein: CASSAEQGRSYGYTF; J gene: TRBJ1-2; V gene: TRBV6-6; D gene: -; clone size: once
CDR3 DNA: TGCGCCAGCAGCTTGGGCGGGGACGCTCAGGGAAACACCATATATTTT; CDR3 protein: CASSLGGDAQGNTIYF; J gene: TRBJ1-3; V gene: TRBV5-1; D gene: -; clone size: -
CDR3 DNA: TGTGCCAGCAGCGAAGGACTAGCGGGGGGCGTGTCCTACGAGCAGTACTTC; CDR3 protein: CASSEGLAGGVSYEQYF; J gene: TRBJ2-7; V gene: TRBV4-2; D gene: TRBD2; clone size: once
CDR3 DNA: TGTGCCAGCAGTTTAGATTCGTCTGGACAGTACTCGTTGGTGGCTTTCTTT; CDR3 protein: CASSLDSSGQYSLVAFF; J gene: TRBJ1-1; V gene: TRBV27; D gene: -; clone size: -
CDR3 DNA: TGCGCCAGCAGCCGGGGATGGGGGACTGTCGCTTTCTTT; CDR3 protein: CASSRGWGTVAFF; J gene: TRBJ1-1; V gene: TRBV4-1; D gene: -; clone size: -
CDR3 DNA: TGTGCCAGAAGCACGAAACCGGGACAGGGCAATGAAAAACTGTTTTTT; CDR3 protein: CARSTKPGQGNEKLFF; J gene: TRBJ1-4; V gene: TRBV5-3; D gene: TRBD1; clone size: -
CDR3 DNA: TGTGCCAGCAGTGAACGCGGGTACGAGCAGTACTTC; CDR3 protein: CASSERGYEQYF; J gene: TRBJ2-7; V gene: TRBV6-1; D gene: -; clone size: -
CDR3 DNA: TGTGCCAGTAGTATAAGAGAAGACAAAAACATTCAGTACTTC; CDR3 protein: CASSIREDKNIQYF; J gene: TRBJ2-4; V gene: TRBV19; D gene: -; clone size: -
CDR3 DNA: TGTGCCAGTAGCGCCCTTATTCTAAGAGGAGGGACCGGGGAGCTGTTTTTT; CDR3 protein: CASSALILRGGTGELFF; J gene: TRBJ2-2; V gene: TRBV19; D gene: -; clone size: -
CDR3 DNA: TGCGCCAGCAGGGTAGCGGGAAGCTCCTACAATGAGCAGTTCTTC; CDR3 protein: CASRVAGSSYNEQFF; J gene: TRBJ2-1; V gene: TRBV10-2; D gene: TRBD2; clone size: -
CDR3 DNA: TGTGCCAGCAGCCAATCCGGGACAGGGGGTGAGCAGTACTTC; CDR3 protein: CASSQSGTGGEQYF; J gene: TRBJ2-5; V gene: TRBV4-2; D gene: TRBD1; clone size: -
CDR3 DNA: TGTGCCAGAAGCTTGCCCAGGTGGAATAGCAATCAGCCCCAGCATTTT; CDR3 protein: CARSLPRWNSNQPQHF; J gene: TRBJ1-5; V gene: TRBV5-3; D gene: -; clone size: -
CDR3 DNA: TGTGCCAGCACCCCGGGACAGGGTTATCAGCTACTCACCGGGGAGCTGTTTTTT; CDR3 protein: CASTPGQGYQLLTGELFF; J gene: TRBJ2-2; V gene: TRBV27; D gene: TRBD1; clone size: -
CDR3 DNA: TGCGCCAGCAGCTTGGGGGGGCCTGGCTATGAGCAGTTCTTC; CDR3 protein: CASSLGGPGYEQFF; J gene: TRBJ2-1; V gene: TRBV5-1; D gene: -; clone size: once
CDR3 DNA: TGTGCCAGCAGCCATGTGGGGCACGGGGGGCAGGGAGATACGCAGTATTTT; CDR3 protein: CASSHVGHGGQGDTQYF; J gene: TRBJ2-3; V gene: TRBV4-2; D gene: -; clone size: -
CDR3 DNA: TGTGCCAGCAGCACTGGACAGGGGGCTTGGGCTTTCTTT; CDR3 protein: CASSTGQGAWAFF; J gene: TRBJ1-1; V gene: TRBV5-6; D gene: TRBD1; clone size: -